The clone carrying this T cell receptor (beta chain) was seen repeatedly, ten times or more. Its antigen remains unknown. Germline V lookup: CDR1 SGHTS, CDR2 YDEGEE. This CDR3 has 13 amino acids. V was pared by 2 bases and J by 7 bases, with 12 bases between. This PCR relied on a set of 60 Vbeta primers and 13 Jbeta primers. Per the original methods: Some 10 million of the 80 million or so unique TCR beta chains counted in a later analysis were shared. Using immunoSEQ multiplex PCR, the repertoire was profiled, and TCRdb retains in-frame clones only, with some absent. V and J calls and clone size are as listed in that table; D and trimming were resolved from the DNA. This table holds 95,000 to 150,000 clones, approximately 8.6% found once. The source of the sample is a study of cytomegalovirus exposure and HLA in healthy donors. General study points: In a later analysis, HLA-associated beta chains showed higher expansion and lower generation probabilities than comparable chains. Some public TCRs appeared in many individuals, while most sequences were rare.

The chain uses TRBV5-8 and TRBJ1-1, with a weak D call TRBD1 (6 bases). Sequencing input: PBMCs. The receptor was derived from a woman between 40 and 55 years old in good health and CMV-seropositive. The CDR3 sequence is CASSFSGESEAFF. CDR3 DNA sequence: TGTGCCAGCAGCTTTTCAGGGGAGAGTGAAGCTTTCTTT. The variable domain in full, completed from reference TRBV5-8 and TRBJ1-1, reads EAGVTQSPTHLIKTRGQQATLRCSPISGHTSVYWYQQALGLGLQFLLWYDEGEERNRGNFPPRFSGRQFPNYSSELNVNALELEDSALYLCASSFSGESEAFFGQGTRLTVV.